A single sample is the source of the 22 T cell receptor beta chains below, sequenced in a study of T cell responses to AZD1222 COVID-19 vaccine. Sequencing was performed with immunoSEQ multiplex PCR; in TCRdb, only in-frame clones are kept and a portion is missing. Among roughly 200,000 clones listed, around 90% were seen once. This sample comprised peripheral blood, obtained on day 0 of AZD1222 vaccination. The source of these receptors is an adult in good health.

For this clone: This sample includes further DNA sequences coding for the same CDR3. The chain has TRBV11-2 and TRBJ1-2, with a tentative D call TRBD1 (5 bases). Germline-derived CDR1 and CDR2 are SGHAT and FQNNGV. CDR3 size: 11 residues. Trimming took 5 bases from V and 8 from J, leaving 9 bases between them. The CDR3 spells CASSAGYGYTF. The CDR3 bases are TGTGCCAGCAGCGCAGGGTACGGCTACACCTTC.

V and J are TRBV28 and TRBJ1-1; TRBD1 might be the D (6 bases). Germline V gene lookup returns CDR1 MDHEN and CDR2 SYDVKM. The V end was cut by 4 bases, the J end by 4 bases, with 13 bases between. The CDR3 spans 14 residues. The CDR3 is CASSSPTGPTEAFF. The CDR3 nucleotides are TGTGCCAGCAGTTCCCCAACAGGGCCCACTGAAGCTTTCTTT.

This chain connects TRBV27 to TRBJ2-2, with D perhaps TRBD1 (5 bases). Deletions cut 0 bases from V and 6 bases from J, with 11 bases between. The germline gives CDR1 MNHEY, CDR2 SMNVEV (reference sequence). The CDR3 has 15 amino acids. The CDR3 loop is CASSLSVGVPGELFF. CDR3 coding DNA: TGTGCCAGCAGTTTATCTGTAGGGGTGCCCGGGGAGCTGTTTTTT.

The CDR3 reads CASSPPTQREAFF. Here the CDR3 DNA reads TGTGCCAGCAGCCCCCCCACACAAAGGGAAGCTTTCTTT. The V gene is TRBV5-4, the J gene TRBJ1-1; unclear D gene. The length of the CDR3 is 13 residues. Trimming took off 4 bases at V and 8 bases at J, with 15 bases between the two ends. The germline gives CDR1 SGHNT, CDR2 YYREEE (reference sequence).

The genes are TRBV7-3 and TRBJ1-2; 10 bases agree with TRBD1. The CDR3 consists of 15 residues. The germline gives CDR1 SGHTA, CDR2 FQGTGA. With 5 bases clipped from V and 4 bases from J, the junction kept 7 bases outside the gene matches. In DNA, the CDR3 is TGTGCCAGCAGCCCAGACAGGGGGCAGGGCTATGGCTACACCTTC. Translated, it gives CASSPDRGQGYGYTF.

The V and J genes are TRBV5-4 and TRBJ2-4; TRBD1 aligns across 9 bases. Germline lookup yields CDR1 SGHNT and CDR2 YYREEE (reference sequence). V shed 4 bases and J 9 bases; nucleotides not matched to a gene: 14. The CDR3 contains 16 residues. The DNA for the CDR3 is TGTGCCAGCAGCGAAAATCCGGGACAGGGTAGGCGCATTCAGTACTTC. It specifies CASSENPGQGRRIQYF.

The chain has TRBV7-9 and TRBJ2-7; TRBD2 agrees at 7 bases. CDR1 SEHNR and CDR2 FQNEAQ come from the germline V gene (reference sequence). The V segment lost 2 bases and the J segment 4 bases; nucleotides outside the gene matches: 5. The CDR3 is 14 amino acids. The CDR3 DNA reads TGTGCCAGCAGCTTACAGGGAGGGGTATACGAGCAGTACTTC. Its protein is CASSLQGGVYEQYF.

V and J are TRBV19 and TRBJ1-4; D not certain. The CDR3 is 16 residues long. The V and J ends lost 7 bases and 1 base respectively, with 16 bases between them. Per germline, CDR1 LNHDA and CDR2 SQIVND (reference sequence). Here the CDR3 reads CASTDPFRGTNEKLFF. The CDR3 nucleotides are TGTGCCAGTACCGATCCCTTTCGTGGAACTAATGAAAAACTGTTTTTT.

The V call is TRBV2, the J call TRBJ1-1, with TRBD1 matching 11 bases. This CDR3 region has 15 residues. Germline CDR1 and CDR2: SNHLY and FYNNEI. Trimming at V came to 7 bases and at J to 4 bases, leaving 8 bases not matched to a gene. CDR3 nucleotides: TGTGCCAGCATCGGGACAGGGGGTATGTCCACTGAAGCTTTCTTT. Encoded protein: CASIGTGGMSTEAFF.

The V and J genes are TRBV5-1 and TRBJ2-3; D is unclear. Trimming took off 5 bases at V and 0 bases at J, with 19 bases between the two ends. The germline CDR1 and CDR2 sequences are SGHRS and YFSETQ. The CDR3 is 17 amino acids. CDR3 nucleotide sequence: TGCGCCAGCAGTTACGCTGGAAGTTTTCCTAGCACAGATACGCAGTATTTT. As protein: CASSYAGSFPSTDTQYF.

The chain is built from TRBV6-5 and TRBJ1-1; D perhaps matches TRBD1 (5 bases). Germline CDR1 reads MNHEY; CDR2 reads SVGAGI. The CDR3 runs 14 residues. V shed 6 bases and J shed 6 bases, with 17 bases lying between them. The CDR3 nucleotides read TGTGCCAGCAGCCGGGACTCTATACAAGCTGAAGCTTTCTTT. It yields the protein CASSRDSIQAEAFF.

Note on this clone: This sample includes further DNA sequences coding for the same CDR3. The chain recombines TRBV7-2 with TRBJ2-3; no firm D call. The V gene's germline CDR1 is SGHTA and CDR2 FQGNSA. The CDR3 extends over 11 amino acids. The ends were cut back, 4 bases at V and 6 bases at J, with 5 bases in the middle. The CDR3 nucleotides are TGTGCCAGCAGCTCCACGGATACGCAGTATTTT. Translating gives CASSSTDTQYF.

This chain joins TRBV11-1 and TRBJ2-3; TRBD1 matches 7 bases. Germline V gives CDR1 SGHAT, CDR2 FQDESV (reference sequence). The CDR3 spans 16 residues. V lost 3 bases to trimming and J lost 2 bases; unmatched junction nucleotides: 8. CDR3 DNA sequence: TGTGCCAGCAGCTTTGCCCGGGACAGCATCACAGATACGCAGTATTTT. It encodes CASSFARDSITDTQYF.

The gene calls are TRBV5-1 and TRBJ2-3, with unresolved D. V dropped 4 bases and J dropped 0 bases, with 9 bases sitting between them. Germline assignment: CDR1 SGHRS and CDR2 YFSETQ. CDR3 length: 14 amino acids. The CDR3 region has the DNA TGCGCCAGCAGCATTCCAAGGAGCACAGATACGCAGTATTTT. It yields the protein CASSIPRSTDTQYF.

V gene TRBV12-3 or TRBV12-4 combines with J gene TRBJ1-4; D not resolved. Trimming took off 6 bases at V and 8 bases at J, with 10 bases between the two ends. The CDR3 runs 12 residues. The CDR3 nucleotides are TGTGCCAGCAGGGCAGAGGAGGAAAAACTGTTTTTT. It translates to CASRAEEEKLFF.

The chain employs TRBV5-6 and TRBJ1-2; D is unresolved. CDR3 length: 11 amino acids. Germline lookup yields CDR1 SGHDT and CDR2 YYEEEE. Between the trimmed V and J ends, which lost 4 bases and 8 bases, there was a span of 9 bases. CDR3 sequence: CASSENDGYTF. In DNA, the CDR3 is TGTGCCAGCAGCGAGAATGACGGCTACACCTTC.

The CDR3 sequence: CASSTQGQSYGYTF. For the CDR3, the DNA is TGTGCCAGCAGCACCCAGGGACAGTCCTATGGCTACACCTTC. The chain combines TRBV5-6 with TRBJ1-2; 7 nucleotides match TRBD1. Germline assignment: CDR1 SGHDT and CDR2 YYEEEE. J lost 4 bases, V lost 4 bases, and 7 bases had no gene match. The CDR3 contains 14 residues.

The chain combines TRBV9 with TRBJ1-4; maybe TRBD1 (5 bases). This CDR3 is 14 amino acids long. Germline V CDR1 and CDR2: SGDLS, YYNGEE. V was cut by 4 bases and J by 8 bases, with 15 bases left in between. The CDR3 nucleotides are TGTGCCAGCAGCCCACGCCCGGGGGTCGAAAAACTGTTTTTT. Translation: CASSPRPGVEKLFF.

The genes are TRBV6-2 or TRBV6-3 and TRBJ1-1; TRBD1 aligns across 7 bases. This CDR3 is built from 13 residues. Germline V gene lookup returns CDR1 MNHEY and CDR2 SVGEGT. Germline trimming cut 5 bases from V and 3 bases from J; bases unmatched to any gene: 3. The CDR3 reads CASSTRGHTEAFF. Written as DNA, the CDR3 is TGTGCCAGCAGTACAAGGGGGCACACTGAAGCTTTCTTT.

This chain connects TRBV4-3 to TRBJ1-4; 10 bases agree with TRBD1. Germline assignment: CDR1 LGHNA and CDR2 YSLEER. With V trimmed by 4 bases and J by 8 bases, 13 bases remained unmatched. This CDR3 has 17 amino acids. The CDR3 DNA reads TGCGCCAGCAGCCCGAGAGGAGGAGGGACAGGGGAAGAAAAACTGTTTTTT. Translating gives CASSPRGGGTGEEKLFF.

The chain is built from TRBV18 and TRBJ2-7; D remains ambiguous. The CDR3 is made up of 13 amino acids. Germline V gene data show CDR1 as KGHSH and CDR2 as LQKENI. The V end lost 2 bases, the J end lost 5 bases, and 10 bases lay between the germline ends. The CDR3 sequence: CASSPVVTDEQYF. For the CDR3, the DNA is TGTGCCAGCTCACCAGTCGTGACGGACGAGCAGTACTTC. The full variable domain, completed using reference TRBV18 and TRBJ2-7, is NAGVMQNPRHLVRRRGQEARLRCSPMKGHSHVYWYRQLPEEGLKFMVYLQKENIIDESGMPKERFSAEFPKEGPSILRIQQVVRGDSAAYFCASSPVVTDEQYFGPGTRLTVT.

The chain combines TRBV5-1 with TRBJ1-2, with 7 bases fitting TRBD1. Germline V lookup: CDR1 SGHRS, CDR2 YFSETQ. The CDR3 totals 14 residues. Unmatched junction bases numbered 4, after V lost 5 bases and J lost 0 bases. The CDR3, as DNA: TGCGCCAGCAGGCCAGGGGGGACTAACTATGGCTACACCTTC. It is translated as CASRPGGTNYGYTF. Complete variable domain (other parts from reference TRBV5-1 and TRBJ1-2): KAGVTQTPRYLIKTRGQQVTLSCSPISGHRSVSWYQQTPGQGLQFLFEYFSETQRNKGNFPGRFSGRQFSNSRSEMNVSTLELGDSALYLCASRPGGTNYGYTFGSGTRLTVV.